One sample yielded the 26 T cell receptor beta chains listed below, sequenced in a study of blood T cell repertoires in COVID-19. Method: immunoSEQ multiplex PCR; TCRdb's copy keeps in-frame clones and lacks some. Among about 190,000 clones listed, roughly 81% were seen once. The material sequenced was peripheral blood. Receptors originate from a woman of 80 years or more with COVID-19, enrolled during active disease.

CDR3 sequence: CASSLPLAGGYNEQFF. The DNA for the CDR3 is TGTGCCAGCAGCTTACCCTTAGCGGGGGGTTACAATGAGCAGTTCTTC. The gene calls are TRBV7-9 and TRBJ2-1; 10 nucleotides line up with TRBD2. This CDR3 contains 16 residues. CDR1 is SEHNR, CDR2 FQNEAQ, per germline (reference sequence). Trimming cost V 2 bases and J 4 bases; bases outside gene matches: 5.

The chain couples TRBV12-3 or TRBV12-4 to TRBJ2-7; D might be TRBD1 (5 bases). V was trimmed by 3 bases and J by 6 bases, leaving 9 bases between them. The CDR3 extends over 12 amino acids. CDR3 bases: TGTGCCAGCAGTTTTCAGGGTAGCGAGCAGTACTTC. This codes for CASSFQGSEQYF.

V usage is TRBV29-1 and J usage is TRBJ2-6; D may be TRBD2 (6 bases). Trimming stripped 6 bases from V and 4 bases from J, with 7 bases between. CDR1 SQVTM and CDR2 ANQGSEA come from the germline V gene. This CDR3 has 12 residues. In DNA form, the CDR3 reads TGCAGCGTCGGGAGCGGGGCCAACGTCCTGACTTTC. Its protein product is CSVGSGANVLTF.

The chain combines TRBV5-4 with TRBJ2-5; D is ambiguous. The CDR3 extends over 11 amino acids. CDR1 is SGHNT, CDR2 YYREEE, per germline (reference sequence). The V end was cut by 2 bases, the J end by 5 bases, with 4 bases between. The CDR3 nucleotides are TGTGCCAGCAGCTTCGCGGAGACCCAGTACTTC. Protein sequence: CASSFAETQYF.

V is TRBV6-5 and J is TRBJ1-2; D may be TRBD1 (6 bases). CDR1 is MNHEY, CDR2 SVGAGI, per germline. The CDR3 covers 14 residues. V lost 0 bases, J lost 8 bases, and 13 bases lay in between. CDR3: CASSYSGQTGGYTF. Here the CDR3 DNA reads TGTGCCAGCAGTTACTCAGGACAGACGGGGGGCTACACCTTC.

V usage is TRBV3-1 (or the pseudogene TRBV3-2) and J usage is TRBJ1-1; D remains ambiguous. Germline CDR1 and CDR2: LGHDT and YNNKEL (reference sequence). V was cut by 10 bases and J by 10 bases, with 16 bases left in between. CDR3 length equals 11 residues. The CDR3 here is CATFSVGGAFF. The CDR3, as DNA: TGTGCCACCTTTTCAGTTGGCGGAGCTTTCTTT.

V usage is TRBV27 and J usage is TRBJ1-2; 10 nucleotides line up with TRBD1. Per the germline V gene, CDR1 is MNHEY and CDR2 is SMNVEV (reference sequence). The CDR3 is 14 amino acids. Losses at the gene ends were 5 bases for V and 4 bases for J; bases not matched to a gene: 4. This CDR3 is CASSDRGPSYGYTF. CDR3 nucleotides: TGTGCCAGCAGTGACAGGGGGCCCAGCTATGGCTACACCTTC.

The chain has TRBV28 and TRBJ1-2, with TRBD1 as a possible D gene (6 bases). This CDR3 is 18 amino acids long. V lost 3 bases to trimming and J lost 0 bases, with 20 bases between them. Looked up from germline, CDR1 is MDHEN and CDR2 is SYDVKM. CDR3 in amino acids: CASSFRWGLYTANYGYTF. The CDR3 DNA reads TGTGCCAGCAGTTTCAGGTGGGGGCTCTATACGGCTAACTATGGCTACACCTTC.

The rearrangement uses TRBV6-5 and TRBJ1-6; possibly TRBD1 for D (5 bases). CDR1 MNHEY and CDR2 SVGAGI come from the germline V gene. Trimming pared 9 bases from V and 7 bases from J, leaving 10 bases between. The CDR3 runs to 12 residues. The DNA of the CDR3 is TGTGCCAGTCGACAGAAAAATTCACCCCTCCACTTT. Translating gives CASRQKNSPLHF.

The gene calls are TRBV27 and TRBJ2-2; unclear D gene. Trimming stripped 3 bases from V and 5 bases from J, with 16 bases between. Germline V gene sequence: CDR1 MNHEY, CDR2 SMNVEV (reference sequence). CDR3 length: 16 amino acids. The CDR3: CASSFSFQDSTGELFF. The CDR3 DNA sequence: TGTGCCAGCAGTTTCTCATTTCAAGACTCTACCGGGGAGCTGTTTTTT.

V gene TRBV7-9 combines with J gene TRBJ2-7; D gene uncertain. This CDR3 region has 14 residues. CDR1 is SEHNR and CDR2 is FQNEAQ in the germline V gene (reference sequence). V gave up 5 bases and J gave up 4 bases, with 15 bases separating them. CDR3 residues: CASSPISAPYEQYF. Here the CDR3 DNA reads TGTGCCAGCAGCCCTATATCTGCCCCTTACGAGCAGTACTTC.

The chain employs TRBV28 and TRBJ2-1; 7 bases line up with TRBD2. The CDR3 length is 14 residues. V lost 4 bases and J lost 5; bases outside the gene matches: 5. In germline, CDR1 is MDHEN, CDR2 SYDVKM. The CDR3 DNA reads as TGTGCCAGCAGTTATGCGGGAGCAAACAATGAGCAGTTCTTC. Translated, it gives CASSYAGANNEQFF.

The gene calls are TRBV7-8 and TRBJ1-5; D gene unclear. CDR1 and CDR2 from the germline V gene are SGHVS and FQNEAQ. This CDR3 has 14 residues. V lost 1 base and J 4 bases, leaving 8 bases between the germline ends. The CDR3 DNA follows: TGTGCCAGCAGCTTAGGAACGGGGAATCAGCCCCAGCATTTT. Its translation is CASSLGTGNQPQHF.

This chain links TRBV5-1 with TRBJ2-3; D is ambiguous. Deletions cut 1 base from V and 0 bases from J, with 6 bases between. The CDR3 has 14 residues. Germline V gene lookup returns CDR1 SGHRS and CDR2 YFSETQ. CDR3: CASSLTVSTDTQYF. CDR3 in DNA: TGCGCCAGCAGCTTGACAGTTAGCACAGATACGCAGTATTTT.

The chain has TRBV29-1 and TRBJ2-7, with 8 bases lining up with TRBD1. The ends lost 7 bases at V and 5 bases at J; junction bases unmatched: 7. The CDR3 is made up of 12 amino acids. Per germline, CDR1 SQVTM and CDR2 ANQGSEA. This chain's CDR3 is CSAGQGANEQYF. For the CDR3, the DNA is TGCAGCGCCGGACAGGGCGCGAACGAGCAGTACTTC.

This chain uses TRBV15 with TRBJ2-7; weak D call: TRBD1 (7 bases). Trimming stripped 0 bases from V and 7 bases from J, with 19 bases between. Germline V lookup: CDR1 LNHNV, CDR2 YYDKDF (reference sequence). This CDR3 comprises 16 residues. CDR3 bases: TGTGCCACCAGCAGAGATCGGCAGGGGGGTACGAGGGAGCAGTACTTC. This translates into CATSRDRQGGTREQYF.

This chain's CDR3 is CASSQGGQGNTDTQYF. CDR3 bases: TGCGCCAGCAGCCAAGGGGGACAGGGAAACACAGATACGCAGTATTTT. The rearrangement uses TRBV4-1 and TRBJ2-3; 9 bases are a match to TRBD1. The germline gives CDR1 MGHRA, CDR2 YSYEKL. Trimming at V came to 1 base and at J to 2 bases, leaving 4 bases not matched to a gene. The CDR3 has 16 residues.

V is TRBV24-1 and J is TRBJ2-3; 9 nucleotides line up with TRBD2. Germline V gives CDR1 KGHDR, CDR2 SFDVKD. CDR3 length: 18 residues. Trimming at V came to 3 bases and at J to 0 bases, leaving 9 bases not matched to a gene. The CDR3 DNA reads as TGTGCCACCAGTGATACCTCCCCCCTAGCGGGGAGCACAGATACGCAGTATTTT. The encoded protein is CATSDTSPLAGSTDTQYF.

This chain connects TRBV4-1 to TRBJ2-3; the D is unclear. The CDR3 runs 15 residues. Germline CDR1 MGHRA, CDR2 YSYEKL. Trimming took off 0 bases at V and 1 base at J, with 8 bases between the two ends. The CDR3 reads CASSQDGWRTDTQYF. CDR3 nucleotide sequence: TGCGCCAGCAGCCAAGATGGTTGGCGCACAGATACGCAGTATTTT.

The V gene is TRBV6-2 or TRBV6-3, the J gene TRBJ1-2; D is uncertain. The germline CDR1 and CDR2 sequences are MNHEY and SVGEGT. The length of the CDR3 is 15 residues. Trimming left V 0 bases short and J 1 base short, with 9 bases between. The CDR3 region is CASSYSLGHNYGYTF. For the CDR3, the DNA is TGTGCCAGCAGTTACTCTCTGGGCCATAACTATGGCTACACCTTC.

The chain couples TRBV19 to TRBJ1-2, with TRBD1 matching over 9 bases. J gave up 6 bases and V 4 bases, and 12 bases lay outside the gene matches. The CDR3 consists of 16 residues. The germline V gene has CDR1 LNHDA and CDR2 SQIVND (reference sequence). DNA for the CDR3: TGTGCCAGTAGTACCATCCCGGGACAGGGTCGGAATGGCTACACCTTC. The encoded protein is CASSTIPGQGRNGYTF.

The chain has TRBV9 and TRBJ2-5, with D maybe TRBD1 (5 bases). The V gene's germline CDR1 is SGDLS and CDR2 YYNGEE. V was pared by 4 bases and J by 6 bases, with 16 bases between. CDR3 length: 14 amino acids. The CDR3 sequence: CASSLGPSGQTQYF. As DNA, the CDR3 is TGTGCCAGCAGCCTAGGACCCTCAGGGCAGACCCAGTACTTC.

The chain recombines TRBV18 with TRBJ2-1; 10 bases line up with TRBD2. This CDR3 has 16 amino acids. Germline-derived CDR1 and CDR2 are KGHSH and LQKENI. V lost 3 bases and J lost 5; bases outside the gene matches: 7. The CDR3 sequence: CASSPTLAGANNEQFF. The CDR3 nucleotides read TGTGCCAGCTCACCGACGCTAGCGGGAGCAAACAATGAGCAGTTCTTC.

The rearrangement links TRBV7-2 to TRBJ2-7; 7 bases match TRBD2. V trimming: 1 base; J trimming: 4 bases; junction bases outside the gene matches: 4. Per germline, CDR1 SGHTA and CDR2 FQGNSA. This CDR3 is 14 amino acids long. CDR3 in amino acids: CASSLGTRWYEQYF. CDR3 coding DNA: TGTGCCAGCAGCTTAGGGACTAGGTGGTACGAGCAGTACTTC.

V is TRBV19 and J is TRBJ1-2, with a weak D call TRBD1 (6 bases). Germline values: CDR1 LNHDA, CDR2 SQIVND (reference sequence). The V gene lost 4 bases and the J gene lost 7 bases, with 13 bases spanning the gap. This CDR3 spans 13 amino acids. DNA of the CDR3: TGTGCCAGTAGTACCTACAGGGAAAGTGGCTACACCTTC. It encodes CASSTYRESGYTF.

This clone was seen a handful of times. The V call is TRBV6-5, the J call TRBJ1-6; 7 nucleotides align to TRBD1. The CDR3 is 16 amino acids. Germline V gives CDR1 MNHEY, CDR2 SVGAGI. J gave up 10 bases and V 0 bases, and 9 bases lay outside the gene matches. CDR3 sequence (DNA): TGTGCCAGCAGTTACTCAACTGAGGGGGCAAGGTCACCCCTCCACTTT. Protein sequence: CASSYSTEGARSPLHF.